Listed here are 28 T cell receptor beta chains from one sample, sequenced in a study of T-cell reconstitution after alpha-beta-depleted transplantation in children. Unique molecular identifiers were incorporated into the prepared TCRbeta library. From the PCR reads, TCRdb called clonotypes with MiXCR, one entry per CDR3 protein. Of some 530,000 distinct CDR3 sequences listed, around an eighth are singletons. Sequencing was performed on PBMCs from the stem cell graft donor, taken from the stem cell graft. These receptor sequences come from a human donor who donated a stem cell graft to a child with combined immunodeficiency.

About this clonotype: Mismatch with germline at one junction end may stem from a read error. The rearrangement joins TRBV10-3 to TRBJ2-1; TRBD1 is a possible D gene (5 bases). The CDR3 is 15 residues long. Germline V lookup: CDR1 ENHRY, CDR2 SYGVKD. The CDR3 coding sequence is TGTGCCATCAGTGACGCAGGGAACTCCTACAATGTGCAGTTCTTC. Translating it yields CAISDAGNSYNVQFF.

The rearrangement links TRBV5-1 to TRBJ2-1, with D possibly called TRBD1 or TRBD2 (5 bases each). Trimming shortened V by 3 bases and J by 4 bases, and 11 bases separated the two germline ends. There are 14 residues in the CDR3. CDR1 is SGHRS and CDR2 is YFSETQ in the germline V gene. The CDR3 is CASSWGDRYNEQFF. The CDR3 coding sequence is TGCGCCAGCAGCTGGGGAGACAGATACAATGAGCAGTTCTTC.

This clonotype was observed a handful of times. The chain employs TRBV4-3 and TRBJ2-1, with 7 bases identical to TRBD2. The V gene's germline CDR1 is LGHNA and CDR2 YSLEER. The junction had 9 bases not matched to a gene; V was cut back by 3 bases and J by 4 bases. The CDR3 extends over 16 amino acids. Here the CDR3 reads CASSQSRDYPYNEQFF. CDR3 nucleotide sequence: TGCGCCAGCAGCCAGTCGCGGGACTACCCTTACAATGAGCAGTTCTTC.

The chain joins TRBV7-6 to TRBJ2-2; 8 bases line up with TRBD1. In germline, CDR1 is SGHVS, CDR2 FNYEAQ. The J segment lost 5 bases and the V segment lost 1 base, leaving 12 bases of the junction unmatched. This CDR3 has 18 amino acids. The CDR3: CASSLGGWQGAGTGELFF. The DNA for the CDR3 is TGTGCCAGCAGCTTAGGAGGATGGCAGGGGGCAGGGACCGGGGAGCTGTTTTTT.

This clonotype appeared a few times. The CDR3 region is CASSLNQGELNEKLFF. CDR3 DNA sequence: TGTGCCAGCAGCTTGAACCAGGGGGAACTTAATGAAAAACTGTTTTTT. The chain couples TRBV5-6 to TRBJ1-4; TRBD1 aligns across 7 bases. In germline, CDR1 is SGHDT, CDR2 YYEEEE. The length of the CDR3 is 16 residues. Trimming removed 1 base from V and 4 bases from J; junction bases left unmatched: 7.

This clonotype showed up just a few times. This rearrangement joins TRBV10-3 to TRBJ2-6, with unresolved D. V lost 10 bases to trimming and J lost 4 bases, with 17 bases between them. This CDR3 comprises 15 residues. Germline CDR1 is ENHRY and CDR2 is SYGVKD. CDR3 nucleotides: TGTGCCAGGACGGACCCGGAAGCCGGGGCCAACGTCCTGACTTTC. This sequence encodes CARTDPEAGANVLTF.

This clonotype showed up just a few times. The V and J genes are TRBV5-6 and TRBJ1-5; D gene uncertain. The V end lost 1 base, the J end lost 3 bases, and 8 bases lay between the germline ends. The CDR3 runs to 14 residues. CDR1 is SGHDT, CDR2 YYEEEE, per germline. The CDR3 sequence is CASSLWRFNQPQHF. CDR3 DNA: TGTGCCAGCAGCTTGTGGAGGTTCAATCAGCCCCAGCATTTT.

Only a few counts were recorded for this clonotype. The chain combines TRBV28 with TRBJ2-3; D perhaps matches TRBD2 (6 bases). Looked up from germline, CDR1 is MDHEN and CDR2 is SYDVKM. This CDR3 has 16 amino acids. V dropped 6 bases and J dropped 0 bases, with 16 bases sitting between them. In DNA, the CDR3 is TGTGCCAGCAGCCAAAGGGCCCGGGGGAGCACAGATACGCAGTATTTT. This gives the protein CASSQRARGSTDTQYF. The full variable domain, in which reference TRBV28 and TRBJ2-3 provide the parts outside the CDR3, is DVKVTQSSRYLVKRTGEKVFLECVQDMDHENMFWYRQDPGLGLRLIYFSYDVKMKEKGDIPEGYSVSREKKERFSLILESASTNQTSMYLCASSQRARGSTDTQYFGPGTRLTVL.

This clonotype was detected a few times. The chain uses TRBV7-2 and TRBJ2-7; no definite D call. This CDR3 comprises 15 residues. V lost 1 base and J lost 0, with 10 bases in between. Germline V gives CDR1 SGHTA, CDR2 FQGNSA. Written as DNA, the CDR3 is TGTGCCAGCAGCTTAGTTTCGGTAACCTCCTACGAGCAGTACTTC. It codes for CASSLVSVTSYEQYF.

A few counts support this clonotype. This chain links TRBV7-9 with TRBJ2-3; the D is unclear. The CDR3 contains 14 residues. From germline, CDR1 is SEHNR and CDR2 FQNEAQ (reference sequence). Trimming left V 3 bases short and J 4 bases short, with 11 bases between. The CDR3, as DNA: TGTGCCAGCAGCTTTGAAGGGTACTCAGATACGCAGTATTTT. It encodes CASSFEGYSDTQYF.

The genes are TRBV7-2 and TRBJ2-7; 7 positions match TRBD1. The CDR3 spans 15 residues. Trimming cost V 1 base and J 3 bases; bases outside gene matches: 6. In germline, CDR1 is SGHTA, CDR2 FQGNSA. CDR3 nucleotide sequence: TGTGCCAGCAGCTTAGTTATGACAGGGTTCTACGAGCAGTACTTC. This encodes CASSLVMTGFYEQYF. The complete variable domain, with remaining parts taken from reference TRBV7-2 and TRBJ2-7, reads GAGVSQSPSNKVTEKGKDVELRCDPISGHTALYWYRQSLGQGLEFLIYFQGNSAPDKSGLPSDRFSAERTGGSVSTLTIQRTQQEDSAVYLCASSLVMTGFYEQYFGPGTRLTVT.

The chain combines TRBV19 with TRBJ2-3; D is ambiguous. Germline loops: CDR1 LNHDA, CDR2 SQIVND (reference sequence). V lost 0 bases, J lost 6 bases, and 1 base lay in between. This CDR3 has 11 amino acids. CDR3 sequence reads: CASSIEDTQYF. The CDR3 nucleotides are TGTGCCAGTAGTATAGAGGATACGCAGTATTTT.

The gene calls are TRBV5-1 and TRBJ2-2; D is ambiguous. Looked up from germline, CDR1 is SGHRS and CDR2 is YFSETQ. V lost 0 bases and J lost 0, with 6 bases in between. This CDR3 comprises 15 residues. The DNA for the CDR3 is TGCGCCAGCAGCTTGGGGTCGGCGAACACCGGGGAGCTGTTTTTT. Translated: CASSLGSANTGELFF. The complete variable domain, with remaining parts taken from reference TRBV5-1 and TRBJ2-2, reads KAGVTQTPRYLIKTRGQQVTLSCSPISGHRSVSWYQQTPGQGLQFLFEYFSETQRNKGNFPGRFSGRQFSNSRSEMNVSTLELGDSALYLCASSLGSANTGELFFGEGSRLTVL.

In this sample, this clonotype turned up a few times. The chain links TRBV20-1 to TRBJ1-5; 8 nucleotides match TRBD1. The ends lost 4 bases at V and 3 bases at J; junction bases unmatched: 11. Germline CDR1 and CDR2: DFQATT and SNEGSKA (reference sequence). The CDR3 spans 16 residues. In nucleotides, the CDR3 is TGCAGTGCTATCCTCTTAGGGACAGGCGTCAATCAGCCCCAGCATTTT. The encoded protein is CSAILLGTGVNQPQHF.

The chain has TRBV20-1 and TRBJ2-7; D may correspond to TRBD1 or TRBD2 (5 bases each). This CDR3 has 13 amino acids. CDR1 and CDR2 (germline): DFQATT, SNEGSKA (reference sequence). V was trimmed by 4 bases and J by 2 bases, leaving 12 bases between them. The CDR3: CSAMGTDTYEQYF. The DNA for the CDR3 is TGCAGTGCTATGGGGACCGACACCTACGAGCAGTACTTC.

Points on this clonotype: The germline gene is not matched at one end of the junction; a read error may be the cause. The chain couples TRBV28 to TRBJ2-6; 7 nucleotides agree with TRBD1. The CDR3 sequence is 18 residues long. The germline V gene encodes CDR1 MDHEN and CDR2 SYDVKM. The CDR3 region has the DNA TGTGCCAGCAGTACTGGGCCGTACGGGACAGCTGGGGCCAACGCCCTGACTTTC. As protein: CASSTGPYGTAGANALTF.

The sample holds many counts of this clonotype. V usage is TRBV2 and J usage is TRBJ2-2, with 8 bases lining up with TRBD1. The CDR3 loop spans 15 amino acids. With 6 bases clipped from V and 0 bases from J, the junction kept 3 bases outside the gene matches. Germline-derived CDR1 and CDR2 are SNHLY and FYNNEI. In nucleotides, the CDR3 is TGTGCCAGCAGCCGGGACAGGACGAACACCGGGGAGCTGTTTTTT. This sequence encodes CASSRDRTNTGELFF.

A few counts support this clonotype. The chain is built from TRBV27 and TRBJ2-3, with TRBD1 identical over 8 bases. In germline, CDR1 is MNHEY, CDR2 SMNVEV (reference sequence). The CDR3 sequence is 14 residues long. Trimming at V came to 5 bases and at J to 4 bases, leaving 5 bases not matched to a gene. The CDR3 DNA is TGTGCCAGCAGTCTTCCGGACAGGGCAGATACGCAGTATTTT. It translates to CASSLPDRADTQYF.

The chain employs TRBV27 and TRBJ2-5; D is unresolved. V was shortened by 2 bases and J by 1 base, with 8 bases between the two germline ends. The length of the CDR3 is 14 residues. Germline CDR1 MNHEY, CDR2 SMNVEV (reference sequence). The CDR3 DNA reads TGTGCCAGCAGTTTAGGCGTCTCCCAAGAGACCCAGTACTTC. The encoded protein is CASSLGVSQETQYF.

J is TRBJ2-7 and V is TRBV9, with 10 bases lining up with TRBD2. This CDR3 is built from 15 residues. Losses at the gene ends were 0 bases for V and 3 bases for J; bases not matched to a gene: 3. Looked up from germline, CDR1 is SGDLS and CDR2 is YYNGEE. CDR3: CASSVGASGGYEQYF. The CDR3 DNA follows: TGTGCCAGCAGCGTAGGCGCTAGCGGGGGCTACGAGCAGTACTTC.

This clonotype was detected only a few times. This chain connects TRBV27 to TRBJ1-2, with 10 bases matching TRBD1. The V and J ends lost 6 bases and 6 bases, in that order; junction bases with no gene match: 7. This CDR3 spans 14 amino acids. Germline CDR1 is MNHEY and CDR2 is SMNVEV (reference sequence). DNA of the CDR3: TGTGCCAGCAGGGGACAGGGGATGGCTAATGGCTACACCTTC. This translates into CASRGQGMANGYTF.

The chain combines TRBV6-2 or TRBV6-3 with TRBJ2-1; 12 bases are a match to TRBD2. The CDR3 is made up of 19 amino acids. The germline V gene encodes CDR1 MNHEY and CDR2 SVGEGT. V was clipped by 1 base and J by 6 bases; unmatched bases: 13. The CDR3 bases are TGTGCCAGCAGTTACTGGACGGCTAGCGGGGGGGCCGAAGGCAATGAGCAGTTCTTC. Translation gives CASSYWTASGGAEGNEQFF.

This clonotype occurred a few times. This chain uses TRBV12-3 or TRBV12-4 with TRBJ1-5, with D maybe TRBD1 (6 bases). The CDR3 consists of 14 residues. With 5 bases removed from V and 6 bases from J, the gap between germline ends came to 14 bases. The CDR3 protein is CASSPSGGGQPQHF. CDR3 nucleotide sequence: TGTGCCAGCAGTCCTAGTGGGGGCGGTCAGCCCCAGCATTTT.

The chain recombines TRBV29-1 with TRBJ2-5; TRBD2 matches 7 bases. The length of the CDR3 is 14 residues. Germline V gene lookup returns CDR1 SQVTM and CDR2 ANQGSEA. The J segment lost 4 bases and the V segment lost 7 bases, leaving 12 bases of the junction unmatched. The CDR3 is CSARSPGGGETQYF. The CDR3 DNA follows: TGCAGCGCCCGAAGCCCCGGCGGGGGAGAGACCCAGTACTTC.

This clonotype has at least ten counts. The chain links TRBV7-2 to TRBJ1-5; D possibly corresponds to TRBD1 (5 bases). This CDR3 comprises 16 residues. V lost 1 base and J lost 0, with 10 bases in between. The V gene's germline CDR1 is SGHTA and CDR2 FQGNSA. CDR3 nucleotides: TGTGCCAGCAGCTTAGTGTGGGGGAATAGCAATCAGCCCCAGCATTTT. Translating it yields CASSLVWGNSNQPQHF. The full variable domain, in which reference TRBV7-2 and TRBJ1-5 provide the parts outside the CDR3, is GAGVSQSPSNKVTEKGKDVELRCDPISGHTALYWYRQSLGQGLEFLIYFQGNSAPDKSGLPSDRFSAERTGGSVSTLTIQRTQQEDSAVYLCASSLVWGNSNQPQHFGDGTRLSIL.

The CDR3 loop reads CASSPSGSPSYNEQFF. The CDR3 DNA reads as TGTGCCAGCAGTCCCTCTGGATCCCCCTCCTACAATGAGCAGTTCTTC. This chain connects TRBV12-3 or TRBV12-4 to TRBJ2-1; D is ambiguous. This CDR3 spans 16 amino acids. Trimming removed 5 bases from V and 0 bases from J, with 14 bases in between.

The V and J genes are TRBV6-5 and TRBJ2-2, with 7 bases aligning to TRBD2. CDR1 and CDR2 from the germline V gene are MNHEY and SVGAGI. V lost 2 bases and J lost 3; bases outside the gene matches: 0. The CDR3 sequence is 14 residues long. CDR3 in amino acids: CASSYAGDTGELFF. DNA of the CDR3: TGTGCCAGCAGTTACGCGGGAGACACCGGGGAGCTGTTTTTT.

This clonotype was recorded many times. This chain links TRBV4-1 with TRBJ2-1; no clear D. Between the trimmed V and J ends, which lost 0 bases and 0 bases, there was a span of 6 bases. This CDR3 region has 15 residues. Germline V CDR1 and CDR2: MGHRA, YSYEKL. CDR3 amino acids: CASSQESASYNEQFF. The DNA of the CDR3 is TGCGCCAGCAGCCAAGAAAGTGCCTCCTACAATGAGCAGTTCTTC.